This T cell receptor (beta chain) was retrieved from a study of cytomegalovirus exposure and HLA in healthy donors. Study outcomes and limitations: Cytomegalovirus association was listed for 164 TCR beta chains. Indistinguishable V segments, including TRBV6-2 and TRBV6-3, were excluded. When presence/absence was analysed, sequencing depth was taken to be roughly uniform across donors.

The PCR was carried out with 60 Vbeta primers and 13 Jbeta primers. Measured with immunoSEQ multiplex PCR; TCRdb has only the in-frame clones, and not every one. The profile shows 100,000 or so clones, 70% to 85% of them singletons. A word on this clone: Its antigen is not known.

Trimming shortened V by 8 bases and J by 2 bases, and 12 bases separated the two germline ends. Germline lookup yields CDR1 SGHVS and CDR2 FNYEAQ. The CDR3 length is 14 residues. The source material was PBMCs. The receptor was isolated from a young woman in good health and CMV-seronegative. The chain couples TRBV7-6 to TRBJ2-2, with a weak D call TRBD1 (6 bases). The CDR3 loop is CASGRQANTGELFF. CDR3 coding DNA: TGTGCCAGCGGACGACAGGCCAACACCGGGGAGCTGTTTTTT.